This TCR beta chain was observed in a study of beta chain features in type 1 diabetes (dated by TCRdb to between 2017 and 2018). Broadly, across the study: Mean age, gender distribution, total cell number and subset yield did not differ between patients and healthy donors. In the study, recently diagnosed type 1 diabetes patients and matched healthy donors were compared on the TCRB repertoires of their sorted circulating CD4+ T cell subsets. Regulatory and stem cell-like memory subsets were isolated from only 8 patients and about 8 healthy donors, whereas naive and central memory subsets came from all 28 donors. Across all samples, about 110 million sorted cells were examined, and cell number per subset correlated strongly with RNA yield. The paper as a whole reports these results and caveats: Fewer insertions and more nucleotide deletions at VDJ recombination sites were observed in patients with type 1 diabetes, implying thymic rearrangement abnormalities. Shorter templates might have been favored by PCR, but patient and control samples were amplified and corrected together, so both groups would have been affected equally by any skew. Because small numbers of individuals were included in the HLA sub-analyses, any influence of HLA type on TCRB rearrangement was left unresolved. Because cDNA was sequenced instead of genomic DNA, highly expressing activated cells could be over-represented, though the groups showed no difference in activation or CD3 levels. Naive, central memory and regulatory TCRB repertoires appeared to be more similar among patients than among healthy donors. In all four CD4+ subsets, TCRB CDR3 length was moderately but significantly shorter in type 1 diabetes patients.

The entire amount of isolated RNA was reverse transcribed using the High Capacity cDNA Reverse Transcription Kit, so the sequenced TCRB transcripts were expressed ones. Naive, central memory and regulatory T cell samples underwent deep immunoSEQ sequencing, averaging around 3.9 million total reads per sample. Sorted cells were lysed in RLT buffer, and RNA was extracted using DNase-treated RNeasy Micro or Mini kits according to cell number. To prevent cross-contamination, every cell subset was processed on its own, while patient and healthy donor samples were processed together. The immunoSEQ multiplex PCR was used to amplify TCRB sequences from cDNA, yielding 87-bp fragments that span the CDR3 region. Amplicons were sequenced on the Illumina HiSeq platform. The study's processing was this. Synthetic template baselines were used to correct PCR bias computationally, reads within Hamming distance 2 were collapsed, and singletons that could not be merged were discarded. Reads were aligned against IMGT so that V, D and J genes, CDR3 length and insertions or deletions at six rearrangement sites could be assigned. Within each subset, clonotype counts were normalized to sorted cell number, and only after that were true diversity and Gini coefficients computed with the tcR R package. The overlap coefficient, calculated on TCRB nucleotide sequences, was used to measure repertoire sharing. Out-of-frame TCRB sequences from naive cells were analyzed as a proxy for the pre-selection repertoire. In its TCRdb copy, this immuneACCESS table keeps in-frame sequences only and misses some clones. Where compared with another copy, unresolved V genes explain less than half of these, and the others have no known cause. Clonal size and the V and J genes are those of that table, whereas D and trimming came from the DNA. Across this sample there are some 350,000 clones, with 13% seen only once. About 0.016% of the sample lies in the top ten.

About this clone: Its recognized antigen is unknown. Base qualities were left out, and no much larger clone turns up one base away.

From the cysteine through the phenylalanine, the CDR3 covers 14 amino acids. CDR3 DNA is the only sequence kept; it has 42 bases, read in frame from the first base. The germline V gene (reference sequence) gives CDR1 as LNHNV and CDR2 as YYDKDF. Here V drops 2 bases and J drops 6 bases, and the junction holds 5 bases not matched to any gene. From each donor, a single peripheral blood sample of around 120 mL on average was drawn into heparinised tubes. Naive, central memory, regulatory and stem cell-like memory CD4+ T cells were sorted on a BD FACSAria II using a panel including CD45RO, CCR7, CD25, CD127, CD95 and CD27. A purity above 95% was achieved for all sorted populations. PBMCs were isolated immediately by Lymphoprep density gradient centrifugation and stained directly without culture. To minimize batch effects, samples were stained and sorted in pairs, one healthy donor with one patient per experiment.

Here the chain combines TRBV15 and TRBJ1-2; TRBD1 agrees with 8 junctional bases. Sample: naive CD4+ T cells from blood. Sample cell subset or site, as interpreted from the label and publication: true naive CD4+ T cells. This clonotype was obtained from a woman aged 18-29 years with type 1 diabetes. In nucleotides, the sequence is TGTGCCACCAGCAGAACAGGACAGGGTGATGGCTACACCTTC. This is translated as CATSRTGQGDGYTF.